One and the same sample provided the 23 T cell receptor beta chains below, sequenced in a study of beta chain features in type 1 diabetes. Since all of the isolated RNA was reverse transcribed, expressed TCRB transcripts were what got sequenced. Method: immunoSEQ multiplex PCR; TCRdb's copy keeps in-frame clones and lacks some. The sample holds some 500,000 clones, over 9.5% seen once. Sequencing input: naive CD4+ T cells from blood. All receptors derive from a woman aged 18-30 years in good health.

This clone turned up a few times. This rearrangement joins TRBV5-1 to TRBJ2-7, with 7 bases that match TRBD1. CDR3 length: 13 amino acids. J lost 4 bases, V lost 4 bases, and 5 bases had no gene match. Germline CDR1 reads SGHRS; CDR2 reads YFSETQ. Here the CDR3 reads CASSSIQGYEQYF. The DNA for the CDR3 is TGCGCCAGCAGCAGCATACAGGGGTACGAGCAGTACTTC. Using reference TRBV5-1 and TRBJ2-7 for the parts outside the CDR3, the full variable domain is KAGVTQTPRYLIKTRGQQVTLSCSPISGHRSVSWYQQTPGQGLQFLFEYFSETQRNKGNFPGRFSGRQFSNSRSEMNVSTLELGDSALYLCASSSIQGYEQYFGPGTRLTVT.

This clone showed up just a few times. V and J are TRBV28 and TRBJ2-5; D might be TRBD2 (6 bases). This CDR3 has 14 amino acids. Germline CDR1 is MDHEN and CDR2 is SYDVKM. V lost 3 bases to trimming and J lost 3 bases, with 11 bases between them. CDR3 nucleotides: TGTGCCAGCAGTTTCGCGGGACTGGAAGAGACCCAGTACTTC. Protein: CASSFAGLEETQYF.

The rearrangement links TRBV2 to TRBJ2-7; 10 bases fit TRBD2. Germline V CDR1 and CDR2: SNHLY, FYNNEI. CDR3 length equals 15 residues. V lost 6 bases, J lost 4 bases, and 9 bases stayed unmatched. The CDR3 loop reads CASSRGLATSYEQYF. The DNA of the CDR3 is TGTGCCAGCAGCCGGGGACTAGCGACCTCTTACGAGCAGTACTTC.

This clone was picked up a small number of times. The chain joins TRBV2 to TRBJ2-7; TRBD1 is a possible D gene (6 bases). CDR1 and CDR2 from the germline V gene are SNHLY and FYNNEI. CDR3 length: 12 residues. Trimming shortened V by 6 bases and J by 6 bases, and 12 bases separated the two germline ends. The CDR3 coding sequence is TGTGCCAGCAGGGTGGACAGTGGCGAGCAGTACGTC. Its translation: CASRVDSGEQYV.

This clone came up a few times. The DNA of the CDR3 is TGTGCCAGCGGAGGGGACAGTAATCAGCCCCAGCATTTT. Translating it yields CASGGDSNQPQHF. The chain links TRBV27 to TRBJ1-5, with 7 positions matching TRBD1. Unmatched junction bases numbered 5, after V lost 8 bases and J lost 4 bases. Germline V gene sequence: CDR1 MNHEY, CDR2 SMNVEV (reference sequence). This CDR3 has 13 residues.

This clone was observed a few times. This chain connects TRBV15 to TRBJ1-1, with D maybe TRBD1 (5 bases). The CDR3 is made up of 13 amino acids. V dropped 8 bases and J dropped 1 base, with 11 bases sitting between them. Germline-derived CDR1 and CDR2 are LNHNV and YYDKDF (reference sequence). DNA of the CDR3: TGTGCCACCGGCGGGGGGTGGAACACTGAAGCTTTCTTT. Translated: CATGGGWNTEAFF.

There are a few counts of this clone. Written as DNA, the CDR3 is TGTGCCAGCAGCGTAGATGGAAATTCCGGGGAGCTGTTTTTT. Translation: CASSVDGNSGELFF. The V call is TRBV9, the J call TRBJ2-2; D is unresolved. V was pared by 0 bases and J by 6 bases, with 9 bases between. This CDR3 has 14 residues. Per germline, CDR1 SGDLS and CDR2 YYNGEE.

This clone appeared a few times. The same CDR3 is also encoded by other DNA sequences in this sample. The chain carries TRBV5-1 and TRBJ2-5, with D unclear. This CDR3 has 12 residues. In germline, CDR1 is SGHRS, CDR2 YFSETQ. With 5 bases removed from V and 5 bases from J, the gap between germline ends came to 10 bases. The CDR3 reads CASSLPSETQYF. The DNA for the CDR3 is TGCGCCAGCAGTTTGCCGTCGGAGACCCAGTACTTC.

This clone was counted once. The chain links TRBV25-1 to TRBJ2-6; 9 nucleotides match TRBD1. The germline V gene encodes CDR1 MGHDK and CDR2 SYGVNS. The CDR3 is made up of 17 amino acids. V trimming: 5 bases; J trimming: 0 bases; junction bases outside the gene matches: 5. This CDR3 is CASSQGQGPSGANVLTF. The CDR3 bases are TGTGCCAGCAGTCAAGGACAGGGGCCCTCTGGGGCCAACGTCCTGACTTTC.

The chain has TRBV15 and TRBJ2-5, with TRBD1 identical over 8 bases. Germline-derived CDR1 and CDR2 are LNHNV and YYDKDF (reference sequence). The CDR3 sequence is 15 residues long. V trimming: 5 bases; J trimming: 6 bases; junction bases outside the gene matches: 11. CDR3 sequence: CATSLAGQGPKTQYF. In nucleotides, the CDR3 is TGTGCCACCAGCTTAGCCGGACAGGGTCCAAAGACCCAGTACTTC.

In its sample, this clone was seen a few times. CDR3 sequence reads: CSVEGAGGPETQYF. The CDR3 DNA reads TGCAGCGTTGAAGGGGCGGGGGGGCCCGAGACCCAGTACTTC. The J gene is TRBJ2-5, the V gene TRBV29-1; TRBD2 matches at 9 bases. With 1 base clipped from V and 5 bases from J, the junction kept 5 bases outside the gene matches. The CDR3 sequence is 14 residues long. Per the germline V gene, CDR1 is SQVTM and CDR2 is ANQGSEA.

The sample holds one count of this clone. The J gene is TRBJ1-2, the V gene TRBV7-2, with TRBD1 matching over 8 bases. CDR1 and CDR2 from the germline V gene are SGHTA and FQGNSA. With V trimmed by 5 bases and J by 4 bases, 9 bases remained unmatched. The CDR3 spans 15 residues. CDR3 in amino acids: CASSLTGGVIYGYTF. The CDR3 DNA sequence: TGTGCCAGCAGCCTTACAGGGGGAGTCATCTATGGCTACACCTTC.

This clone occurred a few times. The CDR3: CASSFQQGTGELFF. The CDR3 DNA is TGTGCCAGCAGCTTTCAGCAGGGTACCGGGGAGCTGTTTTTT. The chain combines TRBV7-9 with TRBJ2-2, with TRBD1 as a possible D gene (5 bases). Between the trimmed V and J ends, which lost 3 bases and 5 bases, there was a span of 10 bases. From germline, CDR1 is SEHNR and CDR2 FQNEAQ (reference sequence). CDR3 length: 14 amino acids.

The rearrangement joins TRBV7-9 to TRBJ1-5, with 7 bases fitting TRBD1. The V gene's germline CDR1 is SEHNR and CDR2 FQNEAQ (reference sequence). After removal of 5 bases from V and 8 bases from J, the junction contained 9 bases not matched to a gene. This CDR3 comprises 14 residues. CDR3 sequence: CASSLTGDLEPQHF. The CDR3 bases are TGTGCCAGCAGCCTTACAGGGGATTTGGAGCCCCAGCATTTT.

In its sample, this clone was seen a few times. The rearrangement joins TRBV6-5 to TRBJ1-1, with no clear D. This CDR3 has 13 residues. Between the trimmed V and J ends, which lost 4 bases and 0 bases, there was a span of 6 bases. The germline CDR1 and CDR2 sequences are MNHEY and SVGAGI. CDR3 amino acids: CASSWSVNTEAFF. The CDR3, as DNA: TGTGCCAGCAGTTGGTCGGTGAACACTGAAGCTTTCTTT.

This clone came up a few times. The V call is TRBV5-4, the J call TRBJ2-3; 7 positions match TRBD1. With V trimmed by 0 bases and J by 6 bases, 4 bases remained unmatched. CDR3 size: 14 residues. Germline V lookup: CDR1 SGHNT, CDR2 YYREEE (reference sequence). In DNA form, the CDR3 reads TGTGCCAGCAGCTTGGACAGGGGAACGGATACGCAGTATTTT. Its translation: CASSLDRGTDTQYF.

V and J are TRBV5-1 and TRBJ2-1; D call uncertain. CDR1 is SGHRS and CDR2 is YFSETQ in the germline V gene. The CDR3 has 16 amino acids. Trimming took off 5 bases at V and 0 bases at J, with 15 bases between the two ends. The CDR3 region is CASRPESLSSYNEQFF. The CDR3 nucleotides read TGCGCCAGCAGGCCAGAGTCCTTGAGCTCCTACAATGAGCAGTTCTTC.

The chain is built from TRBV5-1 and TRBJ2-3; TRBD1 aligns across 9 bases. V was pared by 3 bases and J by 1 base, with 0 bases of the junction left unmatched. Germline V gene sequence: CDR1 SGHRS, CDR2 YFSETQ. There are 14 residues in the CDR3. CDR3 DNA: TGCGCCAGCAGCTGGGACAGGGGCACAGATACGCAGTATTTT. Translated, it gives CASSWDRGTDTQYF.

The V call is TRBV5-1, the J call TRBJ2-2; a possible D gene is TRBD1 (5 bases). V lost 0 bases and J 2 bases, leaving 8 bases between the germline ends. CDR3 length: 15 amino acids. Germline V gene sequence: CDR1 SGHRS, CDR2 YFSETQ. This CDR3 is CASSLGTSNTGELFF. Here the CDR3 DNA reads TGCGCCAGCAGCTTGGGGACATCAAACACCGGGGAGCTGTTTTTT. Using reference TRBV5-1 and TRBJ2-2 for the parts outside the CDR3, the full variable domain is KAGVTQTPRYLIKTRGQQVTLSCSPISGHRSVSWYQQTPGQGLQFLFEYFSETQRNKGNFPGRFSGRQFSNSRSEMNVSTLELGDSALYLCASSLGTSNTGELFFGEGSRLTVL.

This clone was seen a few times. The CDR3 here is CASSGTTAGKLFF. In DNA form, the CDR3 reads TGTGCCAGTTCCGGGACCACTGCGGGAAAACTGTTTTTT. The V and J genes are TRBV19 and TRBJ1-4, with D perhaps matching TRBD1 (5 bases). With 8 bases removed from V and 10 bases from J, the gap between germline ends came to 17 bases. Germline values: CDR1 LNHDA, CDR2 SQIVND (reference sequence). The CDR3 runs to 13 residues. The full variable domain, its missing parts supplied by reference TRBV19 and TRBJ1-4, is DGGITQSPKYLFRKEGQNVTLSCEQNLNHDAMYWYRQDPGQGLRLIYYSQIVNDFQKGDIAEGYSVSREKKESFPLTVTSAQKNPTAFYLCASSGTTAGKLFFGSGTQLSVL.

The rearrangement uses TRBV5-4 and TRBJ2-5; D is unresolved. V lost 6 bases, J lost 5 bases, and 17 bases lay in between. Germline values: CDR1 SGHNT, CDR2 YYREEE (reference sequence). This CDR3 has 14 residues. The DNA for the CDR3 is TGTGCCAGCAATCTAAACCCGGCGCGGGAGACCCAGTACTTC. Translating gives CASNLNPARETQYF.

This clone was counted only a few times. The V and J genes are TRBV12-2 and TRBJ2-5; the table names TRBD1, a call not compared with the DNA. TRBV12-2 is designated a pseudogene. The CDR3 has 14 amino acids. This chain's CDR3 is CASRSYRGEETQYF. In DNA form, the CDR3 reads TGTGCAAGTCGCTCCTACAGGGGCGAAGAGACCCAGTACTTC.

This clone was found a few times. This sequence joins TRBV2 and TRBJ1-1; tentatively, D is TRBD1 (6 bases). The germline CDR1 and CDR2 sequences are SNHLY and FYNNEI. This CDR3 region has 16 residues. Trimming removed 5 bases at V and 4 bases at J, with 20 bases between. CDR3 DNA sequence: TGTGCCAGCAGTCCCCGGGACACCCTGGGGAGCACTGAAGCTTTCTTT. Amino acid sequence: CASSPRDTLGSTEAFF.